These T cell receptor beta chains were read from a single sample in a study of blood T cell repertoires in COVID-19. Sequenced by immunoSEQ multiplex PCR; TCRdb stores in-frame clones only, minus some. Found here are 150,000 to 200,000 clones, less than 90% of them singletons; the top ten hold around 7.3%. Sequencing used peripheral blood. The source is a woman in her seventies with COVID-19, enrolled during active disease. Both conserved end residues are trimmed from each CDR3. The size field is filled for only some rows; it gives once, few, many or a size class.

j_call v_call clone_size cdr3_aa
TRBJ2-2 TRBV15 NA ATTARGGAFTGELF
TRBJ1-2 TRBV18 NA ASSPGTGEDGYT
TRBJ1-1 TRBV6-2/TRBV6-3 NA ASSPGGATEAF
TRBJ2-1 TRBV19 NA ASSTPSRTGRYNEQF
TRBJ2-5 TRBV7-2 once ASSWQGSPAQY
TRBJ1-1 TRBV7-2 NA ASSLGWQVAEAF
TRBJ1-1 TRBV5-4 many ASSQGTNTEAF
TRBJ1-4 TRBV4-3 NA ASSRTAGGEKLF
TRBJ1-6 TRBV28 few ASSVIDYNSPLH
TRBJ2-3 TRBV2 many ASSEALRGTDTQY
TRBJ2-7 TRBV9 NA ASSVTSDSIYEQY
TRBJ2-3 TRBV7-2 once ASSLVGGGFADTQY
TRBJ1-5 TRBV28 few ASSLGSDQPQH
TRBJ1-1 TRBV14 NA ASSRQGQGAF
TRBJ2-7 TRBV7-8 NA ASSVDRYLPQY
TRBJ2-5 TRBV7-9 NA ASSVRGSGETQY
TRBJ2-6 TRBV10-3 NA AISEVQGQVLT
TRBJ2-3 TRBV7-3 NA ASSLYGGKGTDTQY
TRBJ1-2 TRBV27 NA ASSLIPPSQGNYGYT
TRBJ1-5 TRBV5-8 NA ASSLVSGGRRQPQH
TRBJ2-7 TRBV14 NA ASSLSGASTYEQY
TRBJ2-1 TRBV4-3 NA ASSPTNYLAGGPIYEQF
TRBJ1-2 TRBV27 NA ASRDEGLYGYT
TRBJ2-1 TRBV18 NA ASSLAGGEQF
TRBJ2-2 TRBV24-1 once ATSPIGTSGNAGELF
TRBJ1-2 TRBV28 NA ASSQGGIYGYT
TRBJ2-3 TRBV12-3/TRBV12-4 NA AAGDRVTDTQY
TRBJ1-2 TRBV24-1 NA ATSSGGIDGYT
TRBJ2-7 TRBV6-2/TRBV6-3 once ASSYSGTGGLEQY
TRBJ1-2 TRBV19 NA ASSVWTGNDGYT
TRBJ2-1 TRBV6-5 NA ASSLTSGAYNEQF
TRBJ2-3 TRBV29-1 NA SVKAGGTDTQY
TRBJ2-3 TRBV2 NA ASSPTSGASAVAQY
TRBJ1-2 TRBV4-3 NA ASSQEYGGYGYT
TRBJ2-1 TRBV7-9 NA ASSLDLTSGSGNEQF
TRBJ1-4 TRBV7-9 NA ASSLEDRINEKLF
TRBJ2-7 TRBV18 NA ASSQSSGSGYEQY
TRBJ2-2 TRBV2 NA ASSETSGSPGELF
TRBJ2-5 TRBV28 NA ASSFNRGGGRETQY
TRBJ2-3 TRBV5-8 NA ASSQTGAYTDTQY
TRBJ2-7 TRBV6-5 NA ASSYGGRISEQY
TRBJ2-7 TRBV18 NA ASSQTGQSSYEQY
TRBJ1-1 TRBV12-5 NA ASAPSGTGAEAF
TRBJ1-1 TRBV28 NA ASRRTAMNTEAF
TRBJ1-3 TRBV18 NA ASSPLSTQSSGNTIY
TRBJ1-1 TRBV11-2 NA ASSPLGQGGNTEAF
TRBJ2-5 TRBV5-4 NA ASSTGTGRKMMTQY
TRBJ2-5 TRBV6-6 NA ASSYPPLNRETQY
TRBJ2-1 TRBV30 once SSEGGRSSYNEQF
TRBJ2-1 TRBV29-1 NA SVGGGGLAGGYYNEQF
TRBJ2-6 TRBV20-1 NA SASRQAASSGANVLT
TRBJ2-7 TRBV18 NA ASSQGRGLYEQY